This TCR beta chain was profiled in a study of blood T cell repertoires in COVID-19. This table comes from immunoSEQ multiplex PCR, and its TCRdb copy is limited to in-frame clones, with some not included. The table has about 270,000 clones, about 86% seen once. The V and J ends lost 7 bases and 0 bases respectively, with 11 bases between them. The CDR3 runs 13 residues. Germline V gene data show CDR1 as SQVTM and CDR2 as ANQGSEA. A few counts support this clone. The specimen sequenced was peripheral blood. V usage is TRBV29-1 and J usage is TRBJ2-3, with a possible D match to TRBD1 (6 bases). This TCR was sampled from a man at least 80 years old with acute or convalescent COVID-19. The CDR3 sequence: CSGTDSSTDTQYF. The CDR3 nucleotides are TGCAGCGGTACGGACAGTAGCACAGATACGCAGTATTTT.